The 26 T cell receptor beta chains presented below share a single source sample, sequenced in a study of graft-versus-host responses after intestinal transplantation. Their cognate antigens are unknown. The protocol was immunoSEQ multiplex PCR, while the TCRdb copy is restricted to in-frame clones and leaves out a portion. Here the sample spans about 100,000 clones, approximately 84% being singletons. Material: unstimulated CD4+ T cells sorted from spleen or lymph node cells, obtained before intestinal transplant. The receptor source for this set is a human donor who received an intestinal transplant.

The V gene is TRBV7-3, the J gene TRBJ2-2; maybe TRBD2 (5 bases). With 1 base removed from V and 2 bases from J, the gap between germline ends came to 8 bases. Per the germline V gene, CDR1 is SGHTA and CDR2 is FQGTGA. The CDR3 spans 15 residues. In nucleotides, the CDR3 is TGTGCCAGCAGCTTAAAGGCTAGCAACACCGGGGAGCTGTTTTTT. Protein: CASSLKASNTGELFF. Full variable domain (missing parts from reference TRBV7-3 and TRBJ2-2): GAGVSQTPSNKVTEKGKYVELRCDPISGHTALYWYRQSLGQGPEFLIYFQGTGAADDSGLPNDRFFAVRPEGSVSTLKIQRTERGDSAVYLCASSLKASNTGELFFGEGSRLTVL.

The chain links TRBV5-1 to TRBJ2-1, with D maybe TRBD2 (7 bases). V was trimmed by 4 bases and J by 4 bases, leaving 30 bases between them. Germline assignment: CDR1 SGHRS and CDR2 YFSETQ. The CDR3 runs 20 residues. CDR3 protein: CASSTPLWGGPKHQYNEQFF. CDR3 coding DNA: TGCGCCAGCAGCACTCCTCTTTGGGGGGGCCCAAAACACCAATACAATGAGCAGTTCTTC.

The chain combines TRBV7-2 with TRBJ2-5; 7 bases are a match to TRBD2. This CDR3 has 16 amino acids. Trimming took 4 bases from V and 4 from J; bases not matched to a gene: 12. CDR1 is SGHTA, CDR2 FQGNSA, per germline. This CDR3 reads CASSSGVGRETETQYF. The CDR3 nucleotides read TGTGCCAGCAGCTCAGGCGTGGGGCGGGAGACAGAGACCCAGTACTTC.

The rearrangement joins TRBV6-5 to TRBJ2-5; no definite D call. The CDR3 totals 14 residues. Germline V gene data show CDR1 as MNHEY and CDR2 as SVGAGI. Between the trimmed V and J ends, which lost 6 bases and 4 bases, there was a span of 15 bases. The DNA for the CDR3 is TGTGCCAGCAGACCTGGCGGCCGCCGAGAGACCCAGTACTTC. It codes for CASRPGGRRETQYF.

This chain uses TRBV19 with TRBJ2-2, with 9 bases matching TRBD1. V dropped 5 bases and J dropped 5; count of bases not matched to a gene: 3. The germline V gene has CDR1 LNHDA and CDR2 SQIVND (reference sequence). CDR3 length equals 14 residues. CDR3 amino acids: CASSGTGWTGELFF. The DNA for the CDR3 is TGTGCCAGTAGTGGGACAGGGTGGACCGGGGAGCTGTTTTTT.

V gene TRBV5-1 combines with J gene TRBJ2-1, with D unresolved. The V end was cut by 6 bases, the J end by 4 bases, with 11 bases between. The CDR3 spans 13 residues. Germline V gives CDR1 SGHRS, CDR2 YFSETQ. CDR3 bases: TGCGCCAGCACCCCTAACGCATACAATGAGCAGTTCTTC. It is translated as CASTPNAYNEQFF.

The chain has TRBV5-4 and TRBJ2-5; D gene unclear. The germline V gene has CDR1 SGHNT and CDR2 YYREEE (reference sequence). The V gene lost 2 bases and the J gene lost 1 base, with 6 bases spanning the gap. The CDR3 is 13 residues long. The CDR3 protein is CASSFYFQETQYF. The CDR3 nucleotides are TGTGCCAGCAGCTTTTACTTCCAAGAGACCCAGTACTTC. The full variable domain, in which reference TRBV5-4 and TRBJ2-5 provide the parts outside the CDR3, is ETGVTQSPTHLIKTRGQQVTLRCSSQSGHNTVSWYQQALGQGPQFIFQYYREEENGRGNFPPRFSGLQFPNYSSELNVNALELDDSALYLCASSFYFQETQYFGPGTRLLVL.

This clone turned up a few times. The chain recombines TRBV5-1 with TRBJ1-1; D not resolved. V was trimmed by 0 bases and J by 2 bases, leaving 14 bases between them. The germline V gene has CDR1 SGHRS and CDR2 YFSETQ. The CDR3 sequence is 16 residues long. CDR3: CASSLAVSPRNTEAFF. The CDR3 DNA sequence: TGCGCCAGCAGCTTGGCGGTCAGCCCAAGAAACACTGAAGCTTTCTTT.

V gene TRBV5-1 combines with J gene TRBJ2-3; perhaps TRBD1 as D (6 bases). The CDR3 consists of 16 residues. V was trimmed by 4 bases and J by 0 bases, leaving 15 bases between them. Germline CDR1 reads SGHRS; CDR2 reads YFSETQ. DNA for the CDR3: TGCGCCAGCAGCGTTGCCGGGACACCTAGCACAGATACGCAGTATTTT. It is translated as CASSVAGTPSTDTQYF.

The genes are TRBV7-9 and TRBJ2-1; 14 bases fit TRBD2. Unmatched junction bases numbered 17, after V lost 8 bases and J lost 14 bases. This CDR3 region has 16 residues. Germline V gene lookup returns CDR1 SEHNR and CDR2 FQNEAQ (reference sequence). The CDR3 region is CASLPTGLAGAPNEFF. The DNA of the CDR3 is TGTGCCAGCCTCCCGACGGGACTAGCGGGGGCCCCCAACGAGTTCTTC.

V is TRBV9 and J is TRBJ2-6; no reliable D call. Looked up from germline, CDR1 is SGDLS and CDR2 is YYNGEE. Between the trimmed V and J ends, which lost 4 bases and 4 bases, there was a span of 9 bases. The CDR3 consists of 14 residues. CDR3 amino acids: CASSPLPGANVLTF. CDR3 nucleotide sequence: TGTGCCAGCAGCCCTCTCCCCGGGGCCAACGTCCTGACTTTC.

The chain joins TRBV7-3 to TRBJ2-3; no clear D gene. Germline loops: CDR1 SGHTA, CDR2 FQGTGA. Deletions cut 3 bases from V and 4 bases from J, with 8 bases between. The CDR3 spans 13 residues. Written as DNA, the CDR3 is TGTGCCAGCAGCTTCAAGAGTGCAGATACGCAGTATTTT. Protein: CASSFKSADTQYF.

The chain is built from TRBV7-6 and TRBJ2-2; 7 bases are shared with TRBD2. Germline V gene lookup returns CDR1 SGHVS and CDR2 FNYEAQ. With 2 bases clipped from V and 5 bases from J, the junction kept 5 bases outside the gene matches. The CDR3 sequence is 15 residues long. CDR3 loop: CASSLYAGETGELFF. The DNA of the CDR3 is TGTGCCAGCAGCTTATACGCGGGGGAAACCGGGGAGCTGTTTTTT.

This clone was seen a single time. The chain recombines TRBV5-1 with TRBJ2-1, with unresolved D. The germline gives CDR1 SGHRS, CDR2 YFSETQ. The CDR3 contains 14 residues. The germline V and J ends were trimmed by 0 bases and 0 bases, with 4 bases remaining between them. CDR3 sequence: CASSLAHSYNEQFF. The CDR3 DNA reads TGCGCCAGCAGCTTGGCCCACTCCTACAATGAGCAGTTCTTC.

This clone was counted only a few times. The V gene is TRBV15, the J gene TRBJ1-2; tentative D call: TRBD1 (6 bases). The CDR3 is made up of 12 amino acids. The ends were cut back, 5 bases at V and 5 bases at J, with 9 bases in the middle. Germline values: CDR1 LNHNV, CDR2 YYDKDF (reference sequence). CDR3 in DNA: TGTGCCACCAGCCCGGGGGCATATGGCTACACCTTC. Protein product: CATSPGAYGYTF.

The chain uses TRBV7-3 and TRBJ2-3; 7 bases map to TRBD1. This CDR3 has 15 residues. Germline V gene sequence: CDR1 SGHTA, CDR2 FQGTGA. V lost 3 bases and J lost 3; bases outside the gene matches: 6. The CDR3: CASSFRGSKTDTQYF. DNA for the CDR3: TGTGCCAGCAGCTTCAGGGGGTCAAAAACAGATACGCAGTATTTT.

The chain uses TRBV20-1 and TRBJ2-5, with D unclear. The CDR3 totals 10 residues. The V and J ends lost 3 bases and 4 bases respectively, with 3 bases between them. Per the germline V gene, CDR1 is DFQATT and CDR2 is SNEGSKA (reference sequence). The CDR3 coding sequence is TGCAGTGCTAGTCCAGAGACCCAGTACTTC. Protein sequence: CSASPETQYF.

This clone was counted a single time. This chain connects TRBV11-2 to TRBJ2-2; 13 nucleotides agree with TRBD2. Germline values: CDR1 SGHAT, CDR2 FQNNGV. Unmatched junction bases numbered 6, after V lost 5 bases and J lost 6 bases. CDR3 length equals 16 residues. CDR3 coding DNA: TGTGCCAGCAGCCAAACTAGCGGGAGGGCCTCCGGGGAGCTGTTTTTT. Its translation: CASSQTSGRASGELFF. The variable domain in full, with the rest retrieved from reference TRBV11-2 and TRBJ2-2, is EAGVAQSPRYKIIEKRQSVAFWCNPISGHATLYWYQQILGQGPKLLIQFQNNGVVDDSQLPKDRFSAERLKGVDSTLKIQPAKLEDSAVYLCASSQTSGRASGELFFGEGSRLTVL.

This chain links TRBV12-5 with TRBJ1-1, with 7 bases fitting TRBD1. The J segment lost 1 base and the V segment lost 6 bases, leaving 5 bases of the junction unmatched. This CDR3 is 14 amino acids long. Germline CDR1 and CDR2: LGHNT and FRNRAP. CDR3 sequence (DNA): TGTGCTAGTGGAACCGGGACAGCGAACACTGAAGCTTTCTTT. Residues: CASGTGTANTEAFF.

The rearrangement links TRBV11-2 to TRBJ2-3; 9 bases fit TRBD1. The CDR3 consists of 16 residues. The germline V gene encodes CDR1 SGHAT and CDR2 FQNNGV. V shed 5 bases, J shed 4 bases, and the junction held 10 bases outside the gene matches. The CDR3 DNA is TGTGCCAGCAGCAAAGGCGGGACAGGGAGTTCAGATACGCAGTATTTT. Protein sequence: CASSKGGTGSSDTQYF.

The chain combines TRBV10-3 with TRBJ2-7, with D possibly being TRBD2 (5 bases). V lost 6 bases and J lost 5, with 17 bases in between. Germline V CDR1 and CDR2: ENHRY, SYGVKD. The length of the CDR3 is 14 residues. The CDR3 region is CAISQTKLQDEQYF. CDR3 nucleotides: TGTGCCATCAGCCAGACTAAACTCCAGGACGAGCAGTACTTC.

This clone was seen more than once but under ten times. The gene calls are TRBV27 and TRBJ1-5; a weak D match, TRBD1 (6 bases). The CDR3 has 17 amino acids. Looked up from germline, CDR1 is MNHEY and CDR2 is SMNVEV (reference sequence). The V and J ends lost 5 bases and 7 bases respectively, with 24 bases between them. The CDR3 loop reads CASSPAWGSQRGQPQHF. CDR3 coding DNA: TGTGCCAGCAGTCCTGCTTGGGGAAGTCAAAGGGGGCAGCCCCAGCATTTT.

This CDR3 reads CASRGSEGYEQYF. DNA of the CDR3: TGTGCCAGCCGGGGGTCCGAAGGATACGAGCAGTACTTC. This chain uses TRBV6-5 with TRBJ2-7; a possible D gene is TRBD2 (6 bases). Per germline, CDR1 MNHEY and CDR2 SVGAGI. Trimming took 8 bases from V and 4 from J, leaving 15 bases between them. The CDR3 is 13 amino acids.

The chain joins TRBV6-1 to TRBJ1-5; D is unclear. The CDR3 covers 15 residues. Trimming cost V 5 bases and J 2 bases, with 13 bases left between them. Germline CDR1 is MNHNS and CDR2 is SASEGT. The CDR3: CASSSQSWGNQPQHF. Written as DNA, the CDR3 is TGTGCCAGCAGTTCCCAATCTTGGGGCAATCAGCCCCAGCATTTT.

This CDR3 reads CASSAGGNNEQFF. The CDR3 DNA is TGCGCCAGCAGTGCGGGGGGGAACAATGAGCAGTTCTTC. J is TRBJ2-1 and V is TRBV10-1; 8 positions agree with TRBD2. V shed 4 bases, J shed 5 bases, and the junction held 1 base outside the gene matches. The germline V gene has CDR1 WNHNN and CDR2 SYGVQD (reference sequence). The CDR3 totals 13 residues.

The genes are TRBV9 and TRBJ2-6; the D is unclear. This CDR3 region has 16 residues. From germline, CDR1 is SGDLS and CDR2 YYNGEE. V lost 3 bases, J lost 0 bases, and 10 bases lay in between. The chain's CDR3 is CASSAGGRSGANVLTF. The DNA of the CDR3 is TGTGCCAGCAGCGCTGGCGGCCGCTCTGGGGCCAACGTCCTGACTTTC. Full variable domain (missing parts from reference TRBV9 and TRBJ2-6): DSGVTQTPKHLITATGQRVTLRCSPRSGDLSVYWYQQSLDQGLQFLIQYYNGEERAKGNILERFSAQQFPDLHSELNLSSLELGDSALYFCASSAGGRSGANVLTFGAGSRLTVL.